These 26 T cell receptor beta chains were sequenced from one sample in a study of cytomegalovirus exposure and HLA in healthy donors. The PCR ran on 60 Vbeta and 13 Jbeta primers. The method was immunoSEQ multiplex PCR; TCRdb's version includes in-frame clones alone and lacks a portion of them. The sample holds about 130,000 clones, 74% seen once. Material for sequencing was PBMCs. These receptors all stem from a male donor in good health and CMV-seronegative.

The genes are TRBV27 and TRBJ1-3; 9 bases map to TRBD1. Germline values: CDR1 MNHEY, CDR2 SMNVEV (reference sequence). Germline trimming cut 5 bases from V and 1 base from J; bases unmatched to any gene: 12. CDR3 length: 18 residues. CDR3 in DNA: TGTGCCAGCAGTCTTGACCCCCCGGGACAGGGTTCTGGAAACACCATATATTTT. Protein sequence: CASSLDPPGQGSGNTIYF.

This clone was observed a handful of times. The V gene is TRBV6-1, the J gene TRBJ2-1; TRBD2 aligns across 8 bases. Germline trimming cut 5 bases from V and 5 bases from J; bases unmatched to any gene: 8. The CDR3 loop spans 15 amino acids. Germline CDR1 reads MNHNS; CDR2 reads SASEGT. The CDR3 loop is CASSIMSGGNNEQFF. For the CDR3, the DNA is TGTGCCAGCAGTATTATGAGCGGGGGCAACAATGAGCAGTTCTTC.

The rearrangement links TRBV28 to TRBJ1-2; D perhaps matches TRBD1 (6 bases). The CDR3 consists of 12 residues. Deletions cut 6 bases from V and 5 bases from J, with 10 bases between. Germline V gene lookup returns CDR1 MDHEN and CDR2 SYDVKM. CDR3 nucleotides: TGTGCCAGCAGCCAGCAGGGGTATGGCTACACCTTC. This gives the protein CASSQQGYGYTF.

This clone was picked up a small number of times. V and J are TRBV15 and TRBJ2-5; TRBD1 aligns across 7 bases. The CDR3 covers 15 residues. V lost 3 bases, J lost 0 bases, and 4 bases stayed unmatched. Germline CDR1 is LNHNV and CDR2 is YYDKDF (reference sequence). The CDR3 loop reads CATSRDRTDQETQYF. The CDR3 DNA follows: TGTGCCACCAGCAGGGACAGGACAGACCAAGAGACCCAGTACTTC.

The table lists this clone with a few counts. The chain recombines TRBV29-1 with TRBJ2-3; possible D gene TRBD1, 5 bases. The CDR3 has 13 residues. CDR1 and CDR2 (germline): SQVTM, ANQGSEA. V dropped 1 base and J dropped 5 bases, with 10 bases sitting between them. The CDR3 bases are TGCAGCGTTGAAGGCCCAGGGCGAGATACGCAGTATTTT. Its protein is CSVEGPGRDTQYF.

The chain uses TRBV19 and TRBJ1-6, with no clear D. Germline lookup yields CDR1 LNHDA and CDR2 SQIVND (reference sequence). The CDR3 is 16 amino acids. V lost 6 bases to trimming and J lost 7 bases, with 19 bases between them. CDR3 in amino acids: CASSPRETLPNSPLHF. The CDR3 DNA sequence: TGTGCCAGTAGCCCCAGAGAGACACTTCCCAATTCACCCCTCCACTTT.

This rearrangement joins TRBV4-3 to TRBJ2-3; 12 bases fit TRBD2. CDR1 is LGHNA, CDR2 YSLEER, per germline. Losses at the gene ends were 0 bases for V and 5 bases for J; bases not matched to a gene: 6. This CDR3 has 17 amino acids. The CDR3 nucleotides read TGCGCCAGCAGCCAAGACTTCACTAGCGGGAGGTTAGATACGCAGTATTTT. This encodes CASSQDFTSGRLDTQYF.

The rearrangement links TRBV30 to TRBJ2-7; D possibly corresponds to TRBD2 (5 bases). Trimming took off 0 bases at V and 2 bases at J, with 11 bases between the two ends. The germline V gene encodes CDR1 GTSNPN and CDR2 SVGIG (reference sequence). This CDR3 region has 14 residues. CDR3 protein: CAWSVTGSTYEQYF. The CDR3 coding sequence is TGTGCCTGGAGTGTAACGGGGTCTACCTACGAGCAGTACTTC.

The V and J genes are TRBV5-6 and TRBJ1-1; D is undetermined. The CDR3 length is 15 residues. Deletions cut 3 bases from V and 2 bases from J, with 14 bases between. Germline CDR1 SGHDT, CDR2 YYEEEE. The CDR3 protein is CASSYLVDFNTEAFF. The CDR3 DNA is TGTGCCAGCAGCTACTTGGTGGACTTTAACACTGAAGCTTTCTTT.

This clone has more than one count but fewer than ten. This rearrangement joins TRBV4-2 to TRBJ1-1; D not resolved. Trimming took off 1 base at V and 1 base at J, with 10 bases between the two ends. The CDR3 is 15 amino acids. CDR1 LGHNA and CDR2 YNFKEQ come from the germline V gene. CDR3 in amino acids: CASSQGNPENTEAFF. CDR3 in DNA: TGTGCCAGCAGCCAAGGAAACCCAGAGAACACTGAAGCTTTCTTT.

This chain links TRBV15 with TRBJ1-4; D gene unclear. The CDR3 runs to 12 residues. Looked up from germline, CDR1 is LNHNV and CDR2 is YYDKDF (reference sequence). V lost 1 base to trimming and J lost 8 bases, with 5 bases between them. CDR3 residues: CATSRGGEKLFF. CDR3 bases: TGTGCCACCAGCAGAGGAGGGGAAAAACTGTTTTTT.

The chain is built from TRBV18 and TRBJ1-1; no firm D call. V was trimmed by 3 bases and J by 1 base, leaving 6 bases between them. Germline-derived CDR1 and CDR2 are KGHSH and LQKENI. The CDR3 runs 13 residues. The CDR3 reads CASSPTENTEAFF. The CDR3 nucleotides read TGTGCCAGCTCACCTACAGAGAACACTGAAGCTTTCTTT.

The chain is built from TRBV7-9 and TRBJ2-2, with D possibly being TRBD1 (5 bases). The CDR3 length is 14 residues. CDR1 and CDR2 from the germline V gene are SEHNR and FQNEAQ (reference sequence). V was shortened by 4 bases and J by 1 base, with 7 bases between the two germline ends. Written as DNA, the CDR3 is TGTGCCAGCAGCTCCAGGGAGAACACCGGGGAGCTGTTTTTT. It specifies CASSSRENTGELFF.

This clone was detected once. The chain combines TRBV7-8 with TRBJ2-6, with D possibly matching TRBD1 (5 bases). This CDR3 has 14 residues. Germline lookup yields CDR1 SGHVS and CDR2 FQNEAQ. V dropped 1 base and J dropped 4 bases, with 5 bases sitting between them. The CDR3 region has the DNA TGTGCCAGCAGCTTAGGACAGGGGGCCAACGTCCTGACTTTC. Its protein product is CASSLGQGANVLTF.

The genes are TRBV6-5 and TRBJ2-2, with D possibly TRBD2 on 5 matching bases. The V end lost 2 bases, the J end lost 5 bases, and 12 bases lay between the germline ends. CDR1 and CDR2 from the germline V gene are MNHEY and SVGAGI. The CDR3 extends over 15 amino acids. CDR3 DNA sequence: TGTGCCAGCAGTTACCCCGGAACGGGGACCGGGGAGCTGTTTTTT. Protein product: CASSYPGTGTGELFF.

Concerning this clone itself: The same CDR3 arises from other DNA sequences in this sample as well. The chain has TRBV10-3 and TRBJ2-4; unclear D gene. The CDR3 has 14 residues. V was pared by 2 bases and J by 0 bases, with 5 bases between. Germline assignment: CDR1 ENHRY and CDR2 SYGVKD. For the CDR3, the DNA is TGTGCCATCAGTGAGGAACTAGCCAAAAACATTCAGTACTTC. Protein sequence: CAISEELAKNIQYF.

The sample holds a few counts of this clone. The V call is TRBV4-3, the J call TRBJ1-1; 9 positions agree with TRBD1. Unmatched junction bases numbered 12, after V lost 3 bases and J lost 10 bases. The CDR3 sequence is 15 residues long. The germline V gene encodes CDR1 LGHNA and CDR2 YSLEER. The CDR3 is CASSQARTGELVAFF. In nucleotides, the CDR3 is TGCGCCAGCAGCCAGGCGCGGACAGGGGAGTTGGTAGCTTTCTTT.

This chain joins TRBV21-1 and TRBJ2-3; the D call in the table, TRBD1, was not verified against the DNA. TRBV21-1 is labeled a pseudogene. This CDR3 spans 14 amino acids. In DNA form, the CDR3 reads TGTGCCAGCAGCTCAGGACAGGGCGCAGATACGCAGTATTTT. Encoded protein: CASSSGQGADTQYF.

The chain couples TRBV5-1 to TRBJ2-7; 9 bases map to TRBD2. The CDR3 runs 16 residues. V was clipped by 0 bases and J by 4 bases; unmatched bases: 8. Germline loops: CDR1 SGHRS, CDR2 YFSETQ. DNA of the CDR3: TGCGCCAGCAGCTTGGCGGGACTAGCAAAAGGTTACGAGCAGTACTTC. Its protein is CASSLAGLAKGYEQYF. Supplemented by reference TRBV5-1 and TRBJ2-7, the full variable domain reads KAGVTQTPRYLIKTRGQQVTLSCSPISGHRSVSWYQQTPGQGLQFLFEYFSETQRNKGNFPGRFSGRQFSNSRSEMNVSTLELGDSALYLCASSLAGLAKGYEQYFGPGTRLTVT.

This clone was recorded only once. The chain employs TRBV2 and TRBJ1-4; 7 bases are a match to TRBD1. The CDR3 totals 16 residues. Germline V gene lookup returns CDR1 SNHLY and CDR2 FYNNEI. V lost 3 bases, J lost 7 bases, and 11 bases stayed unmatched. Here the CDR3 reads CASSERRGRSSEKLFF. The CDR3 nucleotides are TGTGCCAGCAGTGAGCGGAGGGGGCGATCTAGTGAAAAACTGTTTTTT.

The rearrangement joins TRBV29-1 to TRBJ2-3; 7 bases fit TRBD2. CDR3 size: 14 residues. Per the germline V gene, CDR1 is SQVTM and CDR2 is ANQGSEA. V lost 7 bases, J lost 0 bases, and 7 bases stayed unmatched. CDR3 loop: CSGALAPSTDTQYF. The CDR3, as DNA: TGCAGCGGAGCACTAGCGCCTAGCACAGATACGCAGTATTTT.

This clone has just a few counts. The rearrangement joins TRBV2 to TRBJ1-3, with a possible D match to TRBD1 (5 bases). The CDR3 totals 15 residues. Germline values: CDR1 SNHLY, CDR2 FYNNEI. The ends were cut back, 6 bases at V and 0 bases at J, with 12 bases in the middle. CDR3 nucleotide sequence: TGTGCCAGCAGGCCCCCGGGGGGCTCTGGAAACACCATATATTTT. This sequence encodes CASRPPGGSGNTIYF.

This rearrangement joins TRBV27 to TRBJ2-3; TRBD2 matches 7 bases. Germline V gene data show CDR1 as MNHEY and CDR2 as SMNVEV (reference sequence). Germline trimming cut 6 bases from V and 5 bases from J; bases unmatched to any gene: 8. CDR3 length: 14 residues. CDR3: CASSLGGSGDTQYF. As DNA, the CDR3 is TGTGCCAGCAGCTTGGGCGGGAGCGGAGATACGCAGTATTTT.

This chain uses TRBV15 with TRBJ2-7; 8 bases agree with TRBD1. Per germline, CDR1 LNHNV and CDR2 YYDKDF (reference sequence). V lost 2 bases to trimming and J lost 4 bases; unmatched junction nucleotides: 1. This CDR3 region has 13 residues. The CDR3 bases are TGTGCCACCAGCAGAAGGGACAGGTACGAGCAGTACTTC. Its translation is CATSRRDRYEQYF.

The table lists this clone with a count of one. The gene calls are TRBV11-2 and TRBJ1-6, with 8 bases fitting TRBD1. Germline trimming cut 5 bases from V and 8 bases from J; bases unmatched to any gene: 17. This CDR3 contains 18 residues. CDR1 SGHAT and CDR2 FQNNGV come from the germline V gene. CDR3 DNA sequence: TGTGCCAGCAGCCATGTGCGTTATGGCAGGGGGCAGGATTCACCCCTCCACTTT. Translated, it gives CASSHVRYGRGQDSPLHF.

The CDR3 coding sequence is TGTGCCAGCACGCCCACCTTGGGACAGGGAGGGAGAATGAACACTGAAGCTTTCTTT. It encodes CASTPTLGQGGRMNTEAFF. V usage is TRBV28 and J usage is TRBJ1-1; TRBD1 matches 9 bases. The V and J ends lost 7 bases and 0 bases, in that order; junction bases with no gene match: 18. Germline V gene data show CDR1 as MDHEN and CDR2 as SYDVKM. This CDR3 comprises 19 residues. Full variable domain (missing parts from reference TRBV28 and TRBJ1-1): DVKVTQSSRYLVKRTGEKVFLECVQDMDHENMFWYRQDPGLGLRLIYFSYDVKMKEKGDIPEGYSVSREKKERFSLILESASTNQTSMYLCASTPTLGQGGRMNTEAFFGQGTRLTVV.